A single sample is the source of the 29 T cell receptor beta chains below, sequenced in a study of PD-1 blockade in classical Hodgkin lymphoma. The method was immunoSEQ multiplex PCR; TCRdb's version includes in-frame clones alone and lacks a portion of them. The data show roughly 42,000 clones, with around 75% seen just once and 20% to 25% held by the top ten. Every patient was affected by relapse after autologous stem cell transplantation, while exposure to brentuximab vedotin was not uniform. Sequenced here: peripheral blood mononuclear cells (PBMCs), sampled at baseline. Source of these receptors: a human donor with classical Hodgkin lymphoma.

This clone was observed once. Here the CDR3 DNA reads TGTGCCACCGTTCCGGGACAGGGGACCTACGAGCAGTACTTC. It specifies CATVPGQGTYEQYF. This chain connects TRBV6-5 to TRBJ2-7; 10 nucleotides agree with TRBD1. The CDR3 loop spans 14 amino acids. V shed 10 bases, J shed 2 bases, and the junction held 8 bases outside the gene matches. Germline loops: CDR1 MNHEY, CDR2 SVGAGI.

The chain uses TRBV19 and TRBJ2-5; 7 nucleotides agree with TRBD2. Germline V CDR1 and CDR2: LNHDA, SQIVND (reference sequence). The CDR3 length is 15 residues. With V trimmed by 10 bases and J by 0 bases, 11 bases remained unmatched. The CDR3 DNA reads TGTGCCACCGGCTCCGGTAGCGGGTACCAAGAGACCCAGTACTTC. Encoded protein: CATGSGSGYQETQYF. The complete variable domain, with remaining parts taken from reference TRBV19 and TRBJ2-5, reads DGGITQSPKYLFRKEGQNVTLSCEQNLNHDAMYWYRQDPGQGLRLIYYSQIVNDFQKGDIAEGYSVSREKKESFPLTVTSAQKNPTAFYLCATGSGSGYQETQYFGPGTRLLVL.

The rearrangement links TRBV27 to TRBJ2-5, with D possibly TRBD2 on 6 matching bases. Germline-derived CDR1 and CDR2 are MNHEY and SMNVEV (reference sequence). The length of the CDR3 is 17 residues. The V and J ends lost 3 bases and 7 bases respectively, with 24 bases between them. CDR3 sequence (DNA): TGTGCCAGCAGTTTCAAAGGCCTTTGGGGCAGGGAGGCGACCCAGTACTTC. Translated: CASSFKGLWGREATQYF.

This chain uses TRBV28 with TRBJ2-5; TRBD1 matches at 9 bases. CDR1 and CDR2 (germline): MDHEN, SYDVKM. The CDR3 totals 15 residues. V lost 2 bases, J lost 5 bases, and 6 bases stayed unmatched. The CDR3 reads CASSLQDRGGETQYF. The CDR3 DNA follows: TGTGCCAGCAGTTTACAGGACAGGGGTGGGGAGACCCAGTACTTC.

The CDR3 sequence is CASSFRSASYEQYF. CDR3 sequence (DNA): TGTGCCAGCAGCTTCAGGTCGGCTTCCTACGAGCAGTACTTC. The chain links TRBV7-9 to TRBJ2-7; D gene ambiguous. Germline lookup yields CDR1 SEHNR and CDR2 FQNEAQ (reference sequence). The CDR3 is 14 amino acids. Trimming took 3 bases from V and 1 from J, leaving 10 bases between them.

This clone was observed a few times. The chain is built from TRBV5-1 and TRBJ1-4; no definite D call. Germline loops: CDR1 SGHRS, CDR2 YFSETQ. V shed 4 bases and J shed 12 bases, with 16 bases lying between them. The CDR3 is 13 residues long. CDR3 residues: CASSPQSIEQLFF. The CDR3 nucleotides are TGCGCCAGCAGCCCCCAGAGTATAGAGCAACTGTTTTTT.

V is TRBV27 and J is TRBJ2-2; D is perhaps TRBD1 (5 bases). Trimming removed 0 bases from V and 6 bases from J, with 8 bases in between. The CDR3 has 14 residues. Per germline, CDR1 MNHEY and CDR2 SMNVEV (reference sequence). The CDR3 coding sequence is TGTGCCAGCAGTTTATCATTGGGGCCCGGGGAGCTGTTTTTT. This encodes CASSLSLGPGELFF.

V and J are TRBV4-3 and TRBJ1-1, with 10 bases lining up with TRBD1. CDR1 is LGHNA and CDR2 is YSLEER in the germline V gene. V gave up 5 bases and J gave up 3 bases; unmatched junction bases: 9. The CDR3 sequence is 16 residues long. The CDR3 loop is CASSYGTGALDTEAFF. The CDR3 DNA sequence: TGCGCCAGCAGCTATGGGACAGGGGCTTTAGACACTGAAGCTTTCTTT.

This chain links TRBV6-1 with TRBJ2-2, with 8 bases lining up with TRBD1. The CDR3 is made up of 14 amino acids. Trimming removed 6 bases from V and 5 bases from J; junction bases left unmatched: 5. Looked up from germline, CDR1 is MNHNS and CDR2 is SASEGT. In DNA, the CDR3 is TGTGCCAGCAGGGAAACAGGGGGGACCGGGGAGCTGTTTTTT. Residues: CASRETGGTGELFF.

This chain joins TRBV27 and TRBJ2-7, with TRBD1 matching 8 bases. CDR3 length equals 15 residues. Per the germline V gene, CDR1 is MNHEY and CDR2 is SMNVEV (reference sequence). Unmatched junction bases numbered 8, after V lost 3 bases and J lost 4 bases. The CDR3 DNA reads TGTGCCAGCAGTTTGAACCCGGACAGGGTGTACGAGCAGTACTTC. As protein: CASSLNPDRVYEQYF.

This chain links TRBV7-9 with TRBJ2-4; D is perhaps TRBD1 or TRBD2 (6 bases each). Germline V CDR1 and CDR2: SEHNR, FQNEAQ (reference sequence). CDR3 length: 16 amino acids. Deletions cut 2 bases from V and 5 bases from J, with 16 bases between. For the CDR3, the DNA is TGTGCCAGCAGCTTACAATCCACCGGGGGCCAAAACATTCAGTACTTC. It encodes CASSLQSTGGQNIQYF.

The chain couples TRBV7-9 to TRBJ1-2, with D possibly matching TRBD1 (5 bases). The length of the CDR3 is 13 residues. The germline V gene has CDR1 SEHNR and CDR2 FQNEAQ (reference sequence). Between the trimmed V and J ends, which lost 8 bases and 6 bases, there was a span of 16 bases. The DNA for the CDR3 is TGTGCCAGCGTCCCTGGGGGGACTGATGGCTACACCTTC. Residues: CASVPGGTDGYTF. Full variable domain (outside the CDR3, taken from reference TRBV7-9 and TRBJ1-2): DTGVSQNPRHKITKRGQNVTFRCDPISEHNRLYWYRQTLGQGPEFLTYFQNEAQLEKSRLLSDRFSAERPKGSFSTLEIQRTEQGDSAMYLCASVPGGTDGYTFGSGTRLTVV.

The chain employs TRBV5-1 and TRBJ1-1; D is undetermined. The CDR3 has 14 amino acids. Trimming removed 0 bases at V and 4 bases at J, with 10 bases between. In germline, CDR1 is SGHRS, CDR2 YFSETQ. For the CDR3, the DNA is TGCGCCAGCAGCTTGGTAATCCGGGGCACTGAAGCTTTCTTT. Its translation: CASSLVIRGTEAFF.

This clone occurred a few times. The chain employs TRBV14 and TRBJ2-7; D assignment may be TRBD1 or TRBD2 (6 bases each). The CDR3 length is 16 residues. From germline, CDR1 is SGHDN and CDR2 FVKESK. Trimming shortened V by 1 base and J by 2 bases, and 15 bases separated the two germline ends. The CDR3 reads CASSQVGGKRAYEQYF. CDR3 DNA: TGTGCCAGCAGCCAAGTGGGGGGCAAGAGGGCCTACGAGCAGTACTTC.

The chain links TRBV5-8 to TRBJ2-2, with 7 bases aligning to TRBD2. CDR1 is SGHTS, CDR2 YDEGEE, per germline. V trimming: 0 bases; J trimming: 6 bases; junction bases outside the gene matches: 2. The length of the CDR3 is 14 residues. CDR3 nucleotides: TGTGCCAGCAGCTTGGGACGGGAGGCCGGGGAGCTGTTTTTT. This encodes CASSLGREAGELFF.

The chain joins TRBV11-2 to TRBJ2-5, with 7 nucleotides matching TRBD1. This CDR3 has 15 residues. The V gene end was trimmed by 4 bases and the J gene end by 2 bases; junction bases not matched to a gene: 7. Looked up from germline, CDR1 is SGHAT and CDR2 is FQNNGV. The CDR3 protein is CASSYRTGYQETQYF. The CDR3 DNA reads as TGTGCCAGCAGCTATAGGACAGGCTATCAAGAGACCCAGTACTTC.

V and J are TRBV2 and TRBJ1-2; TRBD1 matches at 7 bases. CDR3 length equals 14 residues. Losses at the gene ends were 6 bases for V and 5 bases for J; bases not matched to a gene: 9. Germline-derived CDR1 and CDR2 are SNHLY and FYNNEI. DNA of the CDR3: TGTGCCAGCAGAAGAGGACAGACAGGGTATGGCTACACCTTC. It is translated as CASRRGQTGYGYTF.

By share, this clone counts as medium-sized (0.01 to 0.1%). The rearrangement uses TRBV7-9 and TRBJ1-5; D might be TRBD1 (5 bases). Looked up from germline, CDR1 is SEHNR and CDR2 is FQNEAQ (reference sequence). Trimming removed 4 bases from V and 4 bases from J, with 14 bases in between. This CDR3 spans 15 amino acids. The CDR3 region is CASSSSGPGNQPQHF. The DNA for the CDR3 is TGTGCCAGCAGCTCCAGCGGCCCAGGGAATCAGCCCCAGCATTTT.

The chain uses TRBV6-5 and TRBJ2-1; D ambiguous. The CDR3 is 11 residues long. Germline V gene sequence: CDR1 MNHEY, CDR2 SVGAGI. V was shortened by 4 bases and J by 4 bases, with 2 bases between the two germline ends. The CDR3 DNA sequence: TGTGCCAGCAGTTTTTACAATGAGCAGTTCTTC. Amino acid sequence: CASSFYNEQFF.

The chain joins TRBV7-6 to TRBJ2-7, with D unclear. V was shortened by 5 bases and J by 6 bases, with 11 bases between the two germline ends. Germline assignment: CDR1 SGHVS and CDR2 FNYEAQ. The CDR3 runs 12 residues. The CDR3 region has the DNA TGTGCCAGCAGCCTTCTGGACGCCGAGCAGTACTTC. It yields the protein CASSLLDAEQYF.

This clone was seen more than once but under ten times. The chain links TRBV7-9 to TRBJ2-1; a weak D match, TRBD2 (6 bases). CDR3 length: 12 amino acids. The germline CDR1 and CDR2 sequences are SEHNR and FQNEAQ (reference sequence). The V and J ends lost 4 bases and 13 bases respectively, with 14 bases between them. Here the CDR3 DNA reads TGTGCCAGCAGCTCTAGGTGGGACTCTCAGTTCTTC. Its translation: CASSSRWDSQFF.

The rearrangement links TRBV18 to TRBJ2-5; D is uncertain. The CDR3 runs 13 residues. Trimming stripped 3 bases from V and 5 bases from J, with 10 bases between. Germline V CDR1 and CDR2: KGHSH, LQKENI. The CDR3 DNA reads as TGTGCCAGCTCACCTCGACCGAGGGAGACCCAGTACTTC. Protein: CASSPRPRETQYF. Based on the CDR3 plus reference TRBV18 and TRBJ2-5, the full variable domain is NAGVMQNPRHLVRRRGQEARLRCSPMKGHSHVYWYRQLPEEGLKFMVYLQKENIIDESGMPKERFSAEFPKEGPSILRIQQVVRGDSAAYFCASSPRPRETQYFGPGTRLLVL.

The CDR3 reads CASSYSAGQQYF. The CDR3, as DNA: TGTGCCAGCAGTTACTCGGCGGGACAGCAGTACTTC. V and J are TRBV6-6 and TRBJ2-7; perhaps TRBD2 as D (6 bases). The CDR3 is 12 residues long. Between the trimmed V and J ends, which lost 0 bases and 8 bases, there was a span of 8 bases. The V gene's germline CDR1 is MNHNY and CDR2 SVGAGI (reference sequence).

The rearrangement joins TRBV6-4 to TRBJ2-3; 12 bases are shared with TRBD1. In germline, CDR1 is MRHNA, CDR2 SNTAGT. Trimming removed 6 bases from V and 4 bases from J; junction bases left unmatched: 5. The CDR3 sequence is 15 residues long. The CDR3 bases are TGTGCCAGCAGGAAGGGACAGGGGGCTTCAGATACGCAGTATTTT. It codes for CASRKGQGASDTQYF.

The chain uses TRBV6-5 and TRBJ1-6; TRBD1 might be the D (5 bases). The V gene's germline CDR1 is MNHEY and CDR2 SVGAGI. V was pared by 2 bases and J by 7 bases, with 9 bases between. CDR3 length: 14 residues. CDR3 bases: TGTGCCAGCAGTTACGGGACGGGGAATTCACCCCTCCACTTT. The encoded protein is CASSYGTGNSPLHF.

This chain links TRBV27 with TRBJ1-2; 11 bases are shared with TRBD1. Trimming at V came to 7 bases and at J to 4 bases, leaving 5 bases not matched to a gene. This CDR3 contains 14 residues. Germline V CDR1 and CDR2: MNHEY, SMNVEV (reference sequence). CDR3 nucleotides: TGTGCCAGCAAACCGGGACAGGGGGTCTATGGCTACACCTTC. Translating gives CASKPGQGVYGYTF.

This clone was detected a few times. The chain uses TRBV27 and TRBJ2-7; D is perhaps TRBD1 (6 bases). The CDR3 has 15 amino acids. Trimming took 2 bases from V and 6 from J, leaving 17 bases between them. Germline CDR1 is MNHEY and CDR2 is SMNVEV (reference sequence). DNA of the CDR3: TGTGCCAGCAGTTTAACTACTCCAGGGGTTTCCGAGCAGTACTTC. Residues: CASSLTTPGVSEQYF.

CDR3 sequence reads: CASSSGGTPSSYNSPLHF. CDR3 DNA sequence: TGTGCCAGCAGTTCGGGTGGGACTCCCAGCTCCTATAATTCACCCCTCCACTTT. This rearrangement joins TRBV27 to TRBJ1-6, with D possibly being TRBD1 (5 bases). In germline, CDR1 is MNHEY, CDR2 SMNVEV (reference sequence). The CDR3 extends over 18 amino acids. Between the trimmed V and J ends, which lost 4 bases and 0 bases, there was a span of 16 bases.

The V and J genes are TRBV9 and TRBJ1-2; D gene unclear. The CDR3 runs to 14 residues. Trimming pared 3 bases from V and 5 bases from J, leaving 14 bases between. Germline CDR1 and CDR2: SGDLS and YYNGEE. This CDR3 reads CASSDPAFGYGYTF. The CDR3, as DNA: TGTGCCAGCAGCGACCCGGCTTTTGGGTATGGCTACACCTTC.